This T cell receptor (beta chain) was captured in a study of blood T cells in healthy people across ages (dated by TCRdb to the mid-2010s). For the wider study: In model experiments, roughly one uniquely barcoded TCR beta cDNA molecule per two T cells was captured by template switching. Two additional independent replicas of 1 million unique cDNA reads from the same blood draw were analyzed for two donors (one aged 18 to 30 and one aged 80 or older). Four age groups were formed from the donors: young (average about 15 years), middle-aged (approximately 41), aged (62) and long-lived (less than 85). To avoid experimental bias, donors of different ages were randomly spread across the sequencing lanes. Age-related changes in TCR beta repertoire diversity were measured in the study by deep sequencing normalized with unique cDNA molecular identifiers. The study at large found these results: Compared with the aged group, the long-lived group had more naive CD4+ T cells, fewer expanded clones and increased TCR diversity, a pattern suggesting age selection. Bulk unsorted PBMC profiling prevented conclusive comparison of naive and antigen-experienced compartments. Estimates of total diversity based on one million sequenced T cells were regarded as lower bounds and as underestimates. Observed TCR beta diversity per million T cells fell roughly linearly with age, and a significant reduction was already apparent by age approximately 40. There was a strong correlation between observed TCR beta diversity and the percentage of naive T cells measured by flow cytometry. Because the CMV infection status of the donors was unknown, age-related changes in expanded clonotypes may potentially have been confounded.

Preparation of the library involved 5' RACE. TCRdb shows the sequencer as Illumina HiSeq 2500. A second PCR of about 7 to 12 cycles was run with a J-beta primer mix and a sample-barcoded 5' primer. A template-switch 5' adaptor carrying 12 random nucleotides introduced a unique molecular identifier onto each TCR beta cDNA molecule. At least 2.5 million CDR3-containing paired-end reads were obtained from each sample. The Mint cDNA synthesis kit, primed by a TRBC-specific oligonucleotide, was used to synthesize first-strand cDNA from all RNA. All cDNA was treated with uracil-DNA glycosylase and then went through a first 18-cycle PCR with the universal primers M1SS and BC2_uni_R. As for the original processing: Each sample was normalized by randomly selecting 1 million high-quality reads, each carrying a distinct molecular identifier. Reads sharing molecular identifiers were discarded rather than binned into consensus sequences. MiTCR, with a Q25 quality threshold and the strictest error-elimination algorithm, was used for CDR3 identification, clonotype clustering and error correction. A nonparametric unseen species model using Euler transformation provided a lower-bound estimate of total TCR beta diversity. TCRdb reran the public reads through fastp at Q25 and MiXCR, keeping productive beta chains. Duplicate CDR3 protein sequences are folded into a single record with the most common DNA and genes. It is TCRdb's table, rather than the study itself, that gives the V and J calls and clone size. Counted in this sample were 950,000 to 1,200,000 distinct CDR3 sequences; 35% to 40% of them appeared once. The top ten constitute around 14% of the sample.

On this clonotype: The target of this receptor is not known. No base qualities exist here, and no much larger clone lies one base off it.

The CDR3 measures 18 amino acids from cysteine to phenylalanine. The sequence is cut down to CDR3 DNA, 54 bases in frame from base 1. The germline V gene supplies CDR1 MNHEY and CDR2 SVGEGT. The V end loses 1 base and the J end loses 2 bases, and a stretch of 17 bases separates them. The roughly 42 donors, aged roughly 6 to 100 years, were systemically healthy Caucasian individuals from Russia. Ten milliliters of peripheral blood were collected from each donor into EDTA-treated Vacutainer tubes. Ficoll-Paque density-gradient centrifugation was used to isolate PBMCs, with at least 6.5 million obtained per sample. Trizol reagent was used to extract total RNA from the PBMCs, yielding at least 5.5 micrograms per sample. The percentages of naive CD45RAhigh/CD27high T cells were determined by flow cytometry on a PBMC aliquot from every donor.

This clonotype originated in a man between 18 and 35 years old in good health. The sequence joins TRBV6-2 or TRBV6-3 to TRBJ2-2; the D gene could be either TRBD1 or TRBD2, each agreeing at 6 bases. Sequencing was performed on blood. The CDR3 reads as follows: CASSYWGAEEINTGELFF. The DNA sequence is given as TGTGCCAGCAGTTACTGGGGGGCTGAGGAGATCAACACCGGGGAGCTGTTTTTT.